The TCR beta chain under discussion was sequenced for a study of blood T cell repertoires in COVID-19. The table came from immunoSEQ multiplex PCR; TCRdb's copy has only in-frame clones and leaves some out. The sample includes fewer than 50,000 clones, roughly 85% of them seen just once. CDR1 and CDR2 (germline): MDHEN, SYDVKM. The V gene lost 10 bases and the J gene lost 5 bases, with 8 bases spanning the gap. The CDR3 consists of 10 residues. This clone has just a few counts. This TCR came from a man aged 65 to 79 with acute or convalescent COVID-19. The sample taken for sequencing was peripheral blood. This chain links TRBV28 with TRBJ1-1; no reliable D call. The CDR3: CATAETEAFF. CDR3 in DNA: TGTGCCACTGCGGAGACTGAAGCTTTCTTT.